This T cell receptor (beta chain) was profiled in a study of blood T cell repertoires in COVID-19. Overall study: From T cells, B-cell-depleted T cells, or PBMCs came the material, which was cDNA or gDNA.

Ages ranged from about 18 to 89 years, with residence in approximately 23 US areas. The recovered donors of Cohort 3 showed two negative PCRs, clearance, or symptom resolution. This clone appeared once. Method: immunoSEQ multiplex PCR; TCRdb's copy keeps in-frame clones and lacks some. The table includes 400,000 or so clones, more than 80% detected once. The sequence was obtained from a man aged 25-45 years who had recovered from COVID-19. The source material was PBMCs or T cells enriched from blood (not recorded which).

Here the CDR3 DNA reads TGTGCCAGCAGCCCACTAGTAGCCGGGGAGCTGTTTTTT. As protein: CASSPLVAGELFF. This chain links TRBV7-8 with TRBJ2-2; maybe TRBD2 (5 bases). Trimming removed 5 bases at V and 6 bases at J, with 10 bases between. The CDR3 is 13 amino acids. CDR1 is SGHVS, CDR2 FQNEAQ, per germline.